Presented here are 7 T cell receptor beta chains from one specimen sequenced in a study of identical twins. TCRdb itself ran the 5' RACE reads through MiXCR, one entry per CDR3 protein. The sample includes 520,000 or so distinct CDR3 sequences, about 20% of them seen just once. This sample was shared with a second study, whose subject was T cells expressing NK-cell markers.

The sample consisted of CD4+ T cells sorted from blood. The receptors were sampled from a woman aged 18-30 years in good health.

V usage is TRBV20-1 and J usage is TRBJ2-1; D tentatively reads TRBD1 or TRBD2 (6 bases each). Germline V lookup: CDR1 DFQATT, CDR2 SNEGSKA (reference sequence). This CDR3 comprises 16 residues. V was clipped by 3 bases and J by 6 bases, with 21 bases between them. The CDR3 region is CSARLTLGGLGNEQFF. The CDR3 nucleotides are TGCAGTGCTAGGCTCACACTAGGGGGACTGGGCAATGAGCAGTTCTTC.

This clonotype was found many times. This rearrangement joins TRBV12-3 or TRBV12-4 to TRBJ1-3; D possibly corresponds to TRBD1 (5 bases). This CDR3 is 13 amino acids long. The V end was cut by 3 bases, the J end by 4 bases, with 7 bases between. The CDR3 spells CASSLGRGNTIYF. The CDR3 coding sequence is TGTGCCAGCAGTTTGGGGCGAGGAAACACCATATATTTT.

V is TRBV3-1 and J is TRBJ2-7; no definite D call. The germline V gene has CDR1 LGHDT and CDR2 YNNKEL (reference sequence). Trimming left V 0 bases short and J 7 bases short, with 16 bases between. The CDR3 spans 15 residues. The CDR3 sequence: CASSQDGRAEVEQYF. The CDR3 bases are TGTGCCAGCAGCCAAGACGGAAGGGCCGAGGTGGAGCAGTACTTC.

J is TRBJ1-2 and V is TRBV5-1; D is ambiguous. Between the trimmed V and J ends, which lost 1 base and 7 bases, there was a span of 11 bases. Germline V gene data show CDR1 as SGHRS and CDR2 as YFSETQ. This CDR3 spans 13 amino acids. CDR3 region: CASSLFPASGYTF. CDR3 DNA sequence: TGCGCCAGCAGCTTGTTTCCCGCCTCTGGCTACACCTTC. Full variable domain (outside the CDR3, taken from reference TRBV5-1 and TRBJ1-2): KAGVTQTPRYLIKTRGQQVTLSCSPISGHRSVSWYQQTPGQGLQFLFEYFSETQRNKGNFPGRFSGRQFSNSRSEMNVSTLELGDSALYLCASSLFPASGYTFGSGTRLTVV.

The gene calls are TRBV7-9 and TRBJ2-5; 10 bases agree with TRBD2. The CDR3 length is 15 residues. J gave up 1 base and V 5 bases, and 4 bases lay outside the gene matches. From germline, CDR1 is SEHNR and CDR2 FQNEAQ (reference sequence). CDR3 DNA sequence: TGTGCCAGCAGCCTCGGGACTAGCGCCCAAGAGACCCAGTACTTC. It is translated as CASSLGTSAQETQYF. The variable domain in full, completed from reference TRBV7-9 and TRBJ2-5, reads DTGVSQNPRHKITKRGQNVTFRCDPISEHNRLYWYRQTLGQGPEFLTYFQNEAQLEKSRLLSDRFSAERPKGSFSTLEIQRTEQGDSAMYLCASSLGTSAQETQYFGPGTRLLVL.

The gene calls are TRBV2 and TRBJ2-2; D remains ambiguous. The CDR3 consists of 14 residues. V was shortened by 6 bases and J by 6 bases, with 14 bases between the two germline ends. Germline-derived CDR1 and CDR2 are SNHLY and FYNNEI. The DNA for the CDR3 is TGTGCCAGCAGGTCTTTAGGAGTCGCCGGGGAGCTGTTTTTT. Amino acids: CASRSLGVAGELFF.

DNA of the CDR3: TGTGCCAGCAGTCTCAGCGGTCCCTCCTACGAGCAGTACTTC. Residues: CASSLSGPSYEQYF. The J gene is TRBJ2-7, the V gene TRBV25-1; D is perhaps TRBD2 (5 bases). V was clipped by 5 bases and J by 0 bases, with 11 bases between them. The germline V gene has CDR1 MGHDK and CDR2 SYGVNS. The CDR3 is made up of 14 amino acids.